This record concerns one T cell receptor (beta chain) sequence. These data come from a study of T-cell reconstitution after alpha-beta-depleted transplantation in children. TCRbeta library preparation incorporated unique molecular identifiers. TCRdb analysed the PCR reads with MiXCR anew, one entry per CDR3 protein. The table has roughly 400,000 distinct CDR3 sequences, about a fifth seen once. The receptor comes from a human donor who donated a stem cell graft to a child with acute myeloid leukemia. Sequences were derived from PBMCs from the stem cell graft donor, sampled from the stem cell graft.

The CDR3 region is CSARIRTTYNEQFF. DNA for the CDR3: TGCAGTGCTCGAATCCGGACCACGTACAATGAGCAGTTCTTC. The genes are TRBV20-1 and TRBJ2-1, with D uncertain. The germline gives CDR1 DFQATT, CDR2 SNEGSKA (reference sequence). V was shortened by 5 bases and J by 4 bases, with 15 bases between the two germline ends. The CDR3 totals 14 residues.